This T cell receptor (beta chain) came from a study of human versus mouse CDR3 diversity and MHC coevolution. The CDR3 runs to 12 residues. Germline CDR1 and CDR2: SQVTM and ANQGSEA. After removal of 7 bases from V and 4 bases from J, the junction contained 6 bases not matched to a gene. Assay: immunoSEQ multiplex PCR; the TCRdb copy retains only in-frame clones and omits some. In the table there are some 82,000 clones, 90% to 95% of which are singletons. The receptor's source is a person aged 30-69 years in good health. Sequenced material: naive CD4+ T cells from blood. Subset here: CD45RO-negative CD62L-positive naive CD4 T cells. The J gene is TRBJ2-7, the V gene TRBV29-1, with 8 bases fitting TRBD1. The CDR3 nucleotides read TGCAGCGCCGCCGACAGGGGATACGAGCAGTACTTC. Translation gives CSAADRGYEQYF.